This TCR beta chain originates from a study of a mutant IDH1 vaccine in newly diagnosed glioma. In this sample, this clone turned up once. Its antigen is unknown. Time point denoted: week 5, during vaccination. Every vaccine dose comprised 300 ug of mutant IDH1 20-mer peptide plus topical imiquimod. Some clones are missing from TCRdb's copy, which holds only in-frame ones; the method was immunoSEQ multiplex PCR. The sample shows 30,000 to 35,000 clones, 50% to 60% of them seen only once. Findings and limits, study-wide: Of all patients, under 95% showed vaccine-induced immune responses.

The sample consisted of PBMCs, taken from a glioma patient whose treatment included an IDH1 peptide vaccine. This TCR came from a young woman with glioma.

The CDR3 spells CASSLDRGLRGLREQFF. CDR3 in DNA: TGTGCCAGCAGTTTGGACCGCGGACTACGAGGACTTAGGGAGCAGTTCTTC. V gene TRBV28 combines with J gene TRBJ2-1; a weak D match, TRBD2 (6 bases). This CDR3 is built from 17 residues. Trimming left V 3 bases short and J 10 bases short, with 25 bases between. CDR1 and CDR2 (germline): MDHEN, SYDVKM.